The clone carrying this TCR beta chain was seen once. Germline assignment: CDR1 SNHLY and CDR2 FYNNEI. Trimming removed 4 bases at V and 9 bases at J, with 15 bases between. The CDR3 runs to 13 residues. The record originates from a study of T cell responses to AZD1222 COVID-19 vaccine. Profiled with immunoSEQ multiplex PCR; TCRdb holds only in-frame clones, not every one. This sample carries around 200,000 clones, 94% of them seen once, and the ten largest clones take about 1.5%. The sequencing used peripheral blood, collected 28 days after the second AZD1222 dose. This TCR derives from an adult who received the AZD1222 COVID-19 vaccine. V usage is TRBV2 and J usage is TRBJ2-5; no clear D gene. The CDR3: CASSGTAEWSQYF. CDR3 bases: TGTGCCAGCAGTGGAACAGCCGAATGGTCCCAGTACTTC.